Listed below are T cell receptor beta chains from one sample, sequenced in a study of PD-1 blockade in classical Hodgkin lymphoma. Libraries were prepared by immunoSEQ multiplex PCR; TCRdb keeps only in-frame clonotypes and omits some of them. The sample has 90,000 to 130,000 clones, around 89% seen once. Sequenced here: peripheral blood mononuclear cells (PBMCs), sampled before the second cycle of nivolumab. Receptors were obtained from a human donor with classical Hodgkin lymphoma. Each CDR3 is given with its conserved first and last residue. The D gene is left open where the match is weak. Rows give clone size only sometimes, using once, few, many, or a class for an expanded clone.

d_call | clone_size | j_call | v_call | cdr3_aa | cdr3_nt
. | once | TRBJ2-2 | TRBV11-2 | CASSPSWLGNTGELFF | TGTGCCAGCAGCCCCTCGTGGCTAGGCAACACCGGGGAGCTGTTTTTT
TRBD2 | . | TRBJ2-7 | TRBV5-5 | CASSPTPTSGRSYEQYF | TGTGCCAGCAGCCCTACACCGACTAGCGGGAGATCCTACGAGCAGTACTTC
. | . | TRBJ1-1 | TRBV29-1 | CSVDPEGMNTEAFF | TGCAGCGTTGACCCAGAAGGGATGAACACTGAAGCTTTCTTT
. | . | TRBJ1-5 | TRBV7-8 | CASSLAQSNQPQHF | TGTGCCAGCAGCTTAGCGCAAAGCAATCAGCCCCAGCATTTT
TRBD1 | once | TRBJ2-3 | TRBV6-1 | CASSARQGASDTQYF | TGTGCCAGCAGCGCCCGACAGGGGGCGTCGGATACGCAGTATTTT
TRBD2 | . | TRBJ2-1 | TRBV6-1 | CASSTTSGSYNEQFF | TGTGCCAGCAGTACGACTAGCGGGAGTTACAATGAGCAGTTCTTC
TRBD2 | once | TRBJ2-1 | TRBV28 | CASSLSDLAGGYNEQFF | TGTGCCAGCAGTTTATCCGATCTAGCGGGAGGCTACAATGAGCAGTTCTTC
. | . | TRBJ1-2 | TRBV10-2 | CASSETGTGKRAWGYTF | TGCGCCAGCAGTGAGACCGGAACAGGGAAAAGGGCCTGGGGCTACACCTTC
. | few | TRBJ1-1 | TRBV11-2 | CASSPRTDPEAFF | TGTGCCAGCAGCCCTCGGACGGACCCTGAAGCTTTCTTT
TRBD1 | . | TRBJ2-7 | TRBV7-9 | CASSLGTGGEEQYF | TGTGCCAGCAGCTTAGGGACAGGGGGAGAGGAGCAGTACTTC
. | . | TRBJ1-4 | TRBV19 | CAGSQSLGEKLFF | TGTGCCGGGAGCCAGAGCCTGGGGGAAAAACTGTTTTTT
. | once | TRBJ2-7 | TRBV2 | CASSSNSPGTVIYEQYF | TGTGCCAGCAGTTCAAATTCTCCCGGGACGGTGATTTACGAGCAGTACTTC
TRBD1 | . | TRBJ2-4 | TRBV19 | CASDRGPGDIQYF | TGTGCCAGTGACAGGGGCCCCGGGGACATTCAGTACTTC
. | . | TRBJ1-3 | TRBV28 | CASSLTVGGGSGNTIYF | TGTGCCAGCAGTCTGACGGTCGGGGGAGGCTCTGGAAACACCATATATTTT
. | few | TRBJ1-3 | TRBV20-1 | CSARRGNTIYF | TGCAGTGCTAGAAGAGGAAACACCATATATTTT
. | . | TRBJ1-2 | TRBV20-1 | CSARAFSTWNF | TGCAGTGCTAGAGCCTTCTCGACGTGGAACTTC
. | . | TRBJ1-4 | TRBV2 | CASSQGHSNEKLFF | TGTGCCAGCAGTCAGGGACACTCAAATGAAAAACTGTTTTTT
. | . | TRBJ1-1 | TRBV6-1 | CASSERVLNTEAFF | TGTGCCAGCAGTGAGAGGGTGCTGAACACTGAAGCTTTCTTT
. | . | TRBJ1-3 | TRBV7-9 | CASSSQTRENGNTIYF | TGTGCCAGCAGCTCCCAGACACGGGAGAATGGAAACACCATATATTTT
. | . | TRBJ1-1 | TRBV5-4 | CASSFLGGAPPEAFF | TGTGCCAGCAGCTTTTTGGGTGGGGCGCCCCCTGAAGCTTTCTTT
. | . | TRBJ1-2 | TRBV28 | CASSLQAYGYTF | TGTGCCAGCAGTTTACAAGCTTATGGCTACACCTTC
. | . | TRBJ2-1 | TRBV5-6 | CASSLVQGSYNEQFF | TGTGCCAGCAGCCTAGTGCAGGGGTCCTACAATGAGCAGTTCTTC
TRBD2 | . | TRBJ2-3 | TRBV7-2 | CASSFQAGNTDTQYF | TGTGCCAGCAGCTTTCAAGCGGGAAACACAGATACGCAGTATTTT
TRBD1 | . | TRBJ1-2 | TRBV6-1 | CASSATRTGDLNYGYTF | TGTGCCAGCAGTGCGACGCGGACAGGCGATCTTAACTATGGCTACACCTTC
TRBD2 | . | TRBJ2-1 | TRBV5-1 | CASSRTSGMEGNEQFF | TGCGCCAGCAGCAGGACTAGCGGGATGGAGGGCAATGAGCAGTTCTTC
. | . | TRBJ1-2 | TRBV27 | CASSLSPGQISGYTF | TGTGCCAGCAGTTTATCTCCCGGACAGATTAGTGGCTACACCTTC
. | few | TRBJ1-2 | TRBV6-5 | CASSPLGNYGYTF | TGTGCCAGCAGCCCCTTGGGTAACTATGGCTACACCTTC
. | . | TRBJ1-5 | TRBV4-1 | CASSQSITGMDNQPQHF | TGCGCCAGCAGCCAATCAATTACAGGGATGGACAATCAGCCCCAGCATTTT
. | . | TRBJ2-5 | TRBV5-1 | CASSSAGLQETQYF | TGCGCCAGCAGCTCAGCGGGTCTCCAAGAGACCCAGTACTTC
TRBD1 | once | TRBJ1-4 | TRBV6-5 | CASSRTGGNEKLFF | TGTGCCAGCAGCCGGACAGGGGGAAATGAAAAACTGTTTTTT
. | . | TRBJ1-2 | TRBV19 | CASSIGDAGREYTF | TGTGCCAGTAGTATCGGTGATGCGGGGAGAGAGTACACCTTC
TRBD1 | . | TRBJ2-2 | TRBV30 | CAWKGGPNTGELFF | TGTGCCTGGAAAGGGGGCCCGAACACCGGGGAGCTGTTTTTT
. | . | TRBJ2-2 | TRBV27 | CASSPLGVDGELFF | TGTGCCAGCAGTCCTTTAGGGGTAGACGGGGAGCTGTTTTTT
TRBD1 | . | TRBJ1-1 | TRBV7-2 | CASSLQGRNTEAFF | TGTGCCAGCAGCCTACAGGGGAGGAACACTGAAGCTTTCTTT
TRBD1 | few | TRBJ1-5 | TRBV5-8 | CASTTGTGINQPQHF | TGTGCCAGCACCACAGGGACAGGGATTAATCAGCCCCAGCATTTT
TRBD1 | once | TRBJ2-6 | TRBV5-1 | CASRLQGATGANVLTF | TGCGCCAGCAGGTTACAGGGGGCGACAGGGGCCAACGTCCTGACTTTC
. | . | TRBJ1-1 | TRBV21-1 | CASSKAKGDTEAFF | TGTGCCAGCAGCAAAGCAAAGGGAGACACTGAAGCTTTCTTT
TRBD1 | . | TRBJ1-5 | TRBV28 | CASSLFWDRGGPNQPQHF | TGTGCCAGCAGTTTATTCTGGGACAGGGGAGGCCCAAATCAGCCCCAGCATTTT
TRBD1 | . | TRBJ1-1 | TRBV5-1 | CASSWGGTGDTEAFF | TGCGCCAGCAGCTGGGGAGGCACAGGGGACACTGAAGCTTTCTTT
. | . | TRBJ1-1 | TRBV5-6 | CASSLGANTEAFF | TGTGCCAGCAGCTTAGGAGCGAACACTGAAGCTTTCTTT
TRBD2 | . | TRBJ2-7 | TRBV7-9 | CASSPATSGFSYEQYF | TGTGCCAGCAGCCCTGCGACTAGCGGATTTTCCTACGAGCAGTACTTC
TRBD2 | . | TRBJ2-7 | TRBV2 | CASSNVPGAGGPYEQYF | TGTGCCAGCAGCAACGTTCCCGGGGCGGGAGGGCCCTACGAGCAGTACTTC
. | . | TRBJ2-1 | TRBV7-6 | CASSLRSGEQFF | TGTGCCAGCAGCTTACGATCGGGAGAGCAGTTCTTC
TRBD1 | . | TRBJ1-2 | TRBV28 | CASSDGGQGGDGYTF | TGTGCCAGCAGCGACGGGGGACAGGGTGGAGATGGCTACACCTTC
. | . | TRBJ2-3 | TRBV6-1 | CASSEVQGGSDTQYF | TGTGCCAGCAGTGAAGTACAGGGTGGGTCAGATACGCAGTATTTT
TRBD1 | . | TRBJ1-1 | TRBV18 | CASSPPTAQGGTEAFF | TGTGCCAGCTCACCACCAACAGCACAGGGGGGCACTGAAGCTTTCTTT
. | . | TRBJ2-7 | TRBV16 | CASSQFTVSGRREQYF | TGTGCCAGCAGCCAATTTACGGTTAGTGGTAGGAGAGAGCAGTACTTC
TRBD1 | . | TRBJ1-1 | TRBV6-5 | CASRKGTGGKAFF | TGTGCCAGCAGGAAAGGGACAGGAGGTAAAGCTTTCTTT
. | . | TRBJ2-3 | TRBV5-1 | CASSRSTDTQYF | TGCGCCAGCAGCCGTAGCACAGATACGCAGTATTTT
TRBD1 | . | TRBJ1-1 | TRBV6-5 | CASIAGGGNTEAFF | TGTGCCAGCATCGCAGGGGGAGGAAACACTGAAGCTTTCTTT
. | . | TRBJ2-3 | TRBV6-5 | CASSQNREDTQYF | TGTGCCAGCAGTCAAAACAGGGAAGATACGCAGTATTTT
. | . | TRBJ1-4 | TRBV10-2 | CASSHRFYNEKLFF | TGCGCCAGCAGTCACAGGTTCTATAATGAAAAACTGTTTTTT